The 21 T cell receptor beta chains below were found in one sample sequenced in a study of blood T cell repertoires in COVID-19. Produced via immunoSEQ multiplex PCR; TCRdb's table is partial and in-frame only. This table holds approximately 490,000 clones, about nine tenths found once. The sequencing sample was made of PBMCs or T cells enriched from blood (not recorded which). The source of these receptors is a woman aged 18-29 years who had recovered from COVID-19.

The rearrangement uses TRBV12-3 or TRBV12-4 and TRBJ2-2; 8 bases line up with TRBD1. The V and J ends lost 8 bases and 6 bases, in that order; junction bases with no gene match: 5. This CDR3 is built from 13 residues. CDR3 residues: CASLRTGPGELFF. In nucleotides, the CDR3 is TGTGCCAGCCTTCGGACAGGGCCCGGGGAGCTGTTTTTT.

The rearrangement links TRBV4-1 to TRBJ1-6; TRBD1 is a possible D gene (5 bases). Germline CDR1 MGHRA, CDR2 YSYEKL. V was trimmed by 0 bases and J by 10 bases, leaving 13 bases between them. The CDR3 has 15 amino acids. The chain's CDR3 is CASSQDSGVGSPLHF. CDR3 in DNA: TGCGCCAGCAGCCAAGATTCGGGGGTTGGATCACCCCTCCACTTT.

The genes are TRBV7-8 and TRBJ1-2; 7 bases fit TRBD1. Trimming took 2 bases from V and 5 from J; bases not matched to a gene: 8. The CDR3 totals 15 residues. Germline V gene sequence: CDR1 SGHVS, CDR2 FQNEAQ. The CDR3 reads CASSLPLTGEYGYTF. The CDR3 DNA is TGTGCCAGCAGCTTACCCTTAACAGGGGAATATGGCTACACCTTC.

This chain connects TRBV28 to TRBJ2-1; 7 nucleotides line up with TRBD2. In germline, CDR1 is MDHEN, CDR2 SYDVKM. The CDR3 is made up of 15 amino acids. V dropped 7 bases and J dropped 3; count of bases not matched to a gene: 9. The chain's CDR3 is CASTLGGGGYNEQFF. The DNA of the CDR3 is TGTGCCAGCACCCTGGGAGGCGGGGGCTACAATGAGCAGTTCTTC.

The genes are TRBV5-1 and TRBJ1-2; possible D gene TRBD1, 5 bases. This CDR3 region has 13 residues. Germline values: CDR1 SGHRS, CDR2 YFSETQ. V was cut by 6 bases and J by 4 bases, with 13 bases left in between. CDR3 in DNA: TGCGCCAGCACCCCGGGGGGGTCCTATGGCTACACCTTC. Translated, it gives CASTPGGSYGYTF.

The chain couples TRBV7-8 to TRBJ1-1; D remains ambiguous. The CDR3 loop spans 15 amino acids. The V gene lost 1 base and the J gene lost 4 bases, with 13 bases spanning the gap. CDR1 is SGHVS and CDR2 is FQNEAQ in the germline V gene. The CDR3 spells CASSLGRAGFTEAFF. The CDR3 DNA reads as TGTGCCAGCAGCTTAGGCCGTGCGGGGTTCACTGAAGCTTTCTTT.

The chain is built from TRBV4-1 and TRBJ1-1; tentatively, D is TRBD1 (6 bases). The CDR3 runs 15 residues. Trimming pared 0 bases from V and 6 bases from J, leaving 14 bases between. CDR1 MGHRA and CDR2 YSYEKL come from the germline V gene. CDR3 protein: CASSQEGGREAEAFF. The CDR3 DNA sequence: TGCGCCAGCAGCCAAGAGGGGGGGCGCGAAGCTGAAGCTTTCTTT.

This clone showed up just a few times. The CDR3 nucleotides read TGTGCCAGCAGGAACCCTACAGGGAGCGGGAACACTGAAGCTTTCTTT. Translated: CASRNPTGSGNTEAFF. The rearrangement uses TRBV2 and TRBJ1-1; TRBD1 might be the D (6 bases). Germline CDR1 SNHLY, CDR2 FYNNEI. CDR3 length: 16 residues. V dropped 6 bases and J dropped 1 base, with 18 bases sitting between them.

This clone appeared a few times. The V gene is TRBV2, the J gene TRBJ2-7; D is unresolved. Per germline, CDR1 SNHLY and CDR2 FYNNEI. Trimming left V 1 base short and J 3 bases short, with 7 bases between. This CDR3 comprises 13 residues. Written as DNA, the CDR3 is TGTGCCAGCAGTGAAGACAGATTCTACGAGCAGTACTTC. Protein: CASSEDRFYEQYF. Drawing the rest from reference TRBV2 and TRBJ2-7, the complete variable domain is EPEVTQTPSHQVTQMGQEVILRCVPISNHLYFYWYRQILGQKVEFLVSFYNNEISEKSEIFDDQFSVERPDGSNFTLKIRSTKLEDSAMYFCASSEDRFYEQYFGPGTRLTVT.

This clone appeared a single time. The DNA of the CDR3 is TGTGCCAGCAGCCCGAGCGGGGGGGCCTATTCGGACACAGATACGCAGTATTTT. Translation gives CASSPSGGAYSDTDTQYF. The chain recombines TRBV7-3 with TRBJ2-3, with TRBD2 identical over 10 bases. With 5 bases clipped from V and 2 bases from J, the junction kept 13 bases outside the gene matches. The germline gives CDR1 SGHTA, CDR2 FQGTGA. The CDR3 loop spans 18 amino acids.

This clone appeared once. This rearrangement joins TRBV7-9 to TRBJ2-5, with D possibly being TRBD1 (6 bases). The length of the CDR3 is 15 residues. Looked up from germline, CDR1 is SEHNR and CDR2 is FQNEAQ (reference sequence). V lost 4 bases and J lost 3, with 15 bases in between. The CDR3 DNA is TGTGCCAGCAGCTCCCCCCGGACAGCCAAAGAGACCCAGTACTTC. Translating gives CASSSPRTAKETQYF.

V is TRBV13 and J is TRBJ2-7; D call uncertain. The germline V and J ends were trimmed by 0 bases and 2 bases, with 11 bases remaining between them. This CDR3 has 15 residues. CDR1 is PRHDT, CDR2 FYEKMQ, per germline (reference sequence). The CDR3 nucleotides are TGTGCCAGCAGCTTAGGGTCTGGCGGCCCCTACGAGCAGTACTTC. Its translation: CASSLGSGGPYEQYF.

This chain uses TRBV25-1 with TRBJ2-3, with D unresolved. V lost 3 bases and J lost 3, with 10 bases in between. The CDR3 runs 14 residues. Looked up from germline, CDR1 is MGHDK and CDR2 is SYGVNS. The CDR3 is CASSDAPRTDTQYF. The CDR3 nucleotides are TGTGCCAGCAGTGATGCCCCCAGGACAGATACGCAGTATTTT.

The chain combines TRBV24-1 with TRBJ2-5, with TRBD2 identical over 11 bases. V lost 0 bases, J lost 1 base, and 3 bases stayed unmatched. From germline, CDR1 is KGHDR and CDR2 SFDVKD. The CDR3 runs to 17 residues. The CDR3 loop is CATSDLGLAGGQETQYF. The CDR3 DNA reads as TGTGCCACCAGTGATTTGGGGCTAGCGGGGGGCCAAGAGACCCAGTACTTC.

The chain links TRBV5-8 to TRBJ1-1; maybe TRBD1 (5 bases). The CDR3 loop spans 15 amino acids. The germline V gene has CDR1 SGHTS and CDR2 YDEGEE. V was pared by 0 bases and J by 5 bases, with 14 bases between. As DNA, the CDR3 is TGTGCCAGCAGCTTGGGTAGTAGGGGCGGAACTGAAGCTTTCTTT. Translated: CASSLGSRGGTEAFF. Using reference TRBV5-8 and TRBJ1-1 for the parts outside the CDR3, the full variable domain is EAGVTQSPTHLIKTRGQQATLRCSPISGHTSVYWYQQALGLGLQFLLWYDEGEERNRGNFPPRFSGRQFPNYSSELNVNALELEDSALYLCASSLGSRGGTEAFFGQGTRLTVV.

This sequence joins TRBV10-3 and TRBJ1-2, with 8 positions matching TRBD1. Germline V CDR1 and CDR2: ENHRY, SYGVKD. V shed 6 bases, J shed 3 bases, and the junction held 3 bases outside the gene matches. The CDR3 consists of 13 residues. The CDR3 region is CAIRGQADYGYTF. In nucleotides, the CDR3 is TGTGCCATCAGGGGACAGGCCGACTATGGCTACACCTTC.

This sequence joins TRBV4-1 and TRBJ2-2; D is perhaps TRBD2 (6 bases). V lost 2 bases, J lost 0 bases, and 10 bases lay in between. The CDR3 contains 16 residues. Germline CDR1 and CDR2: MGHRA and YSYEKL. The CDR3 loop reads CASSQSAGSNTGELFF. The CDR3 DNA sequence: TGCGCCAGCAGCCAATCAGCGGGCTCGAACACCGGGGAGCTGTTTTTT.

CDR3 protein: CACQTWRYYGYTF. The CDR3 DNA reads TGTGCCTGTCAGACCTGGAGGTACTATGGCTACACCTTC. This chain links TRBV30 with TRBJ1-2; D ambiguous. CDR3 size: 13 residues. CDR1 and CDR2 (germline): GTSNPN, SVGIG (reference sequence). Between the trimmed V and J ends, which lost 6 bases and 3 bases, there was a span of 14 bases. The full variable domain, with the rest looked up from reference TRBV30 and TRBJ1-2, is SQTIHQWPATLVQPVGSPLSLECTVEGTSNPNLYWYRQAAGRGLQLLFYSVGIGQISSEVPQNLSASRPQDRQFILSSKKLLLSDSGFYLCACQTWRYYGYTFGSGTRLTVV.

J is TRBJ1-5 and V is TRBV7-8; D gene uncertain. Deletions cut 5 bases from V and 1 base from J, with 12 bases between. The CDR3 runs 15 residues. In germline, CDR1 is SGHVS, CDR2 FQNEAQ. CDR3 nucleotides: TGTGCCAGCAGCCTCGGGAGCATGAGCAATCAGCCCCAGCATTTT. Its translation is CASSLGSMSNQPQHF.

To note about this clone: Other DNA sequences within the sample encode an identical CDR3. The J gene is TRBJ1-1, the V gene TRBV11-2; D may be TRBD1 (5 bases). The V gene lost 4 bases and the J gene lost 4 bases, with 7 bases spanning the gap. CDR3 length equals 12 residues. Germline V lookup: CDR1 SGHAT, CDR2 FQNNGV. CDR3 loop: CASSSGGTEAFF. Written as DNA, the CDR3 is TGTGCCAGCAGCTCGGGGGGCACTGAAGCTTTCTTT.

The chain links TRBV7-2 to TRBJ2-7; TRBD2 agrees at 7 bases. This CDR3 comprises 14 residues. The trim removed 3 bases at V and 0 bases at J, leaving 2 bases unmatched. The germline gives CDR1 SGHTA, CDR2 FQGNSA. CDR3 protein: CASSLAGVSYEQYF. As DNA, the CDR3 is TGTGCCAGCAGCTTGGCGGGGGTCTCCTACGAGCAGTACTTC.